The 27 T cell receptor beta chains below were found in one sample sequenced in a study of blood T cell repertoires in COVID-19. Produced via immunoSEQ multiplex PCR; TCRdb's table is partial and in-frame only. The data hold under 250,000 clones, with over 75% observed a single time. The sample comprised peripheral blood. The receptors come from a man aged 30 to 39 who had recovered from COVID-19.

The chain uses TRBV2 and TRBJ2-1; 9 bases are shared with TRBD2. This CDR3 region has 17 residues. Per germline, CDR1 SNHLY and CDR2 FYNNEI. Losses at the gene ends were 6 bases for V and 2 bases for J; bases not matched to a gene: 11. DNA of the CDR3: TGTGCCAGCAGGTCAGCGGGGGGCGGGAGGACCTACAATGAGCAGTTCTTC. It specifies CASRSAGGGRTYNEQFF.

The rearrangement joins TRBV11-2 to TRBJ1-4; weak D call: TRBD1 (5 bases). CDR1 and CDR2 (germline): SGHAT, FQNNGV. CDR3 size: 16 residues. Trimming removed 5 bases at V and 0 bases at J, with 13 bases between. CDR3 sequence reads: CASSPAGMTTNEKLFF. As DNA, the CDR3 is TGTGCCAGCAGCCCCGCAGGGATGACAACTAATGAAAAACTGTTTTTT.

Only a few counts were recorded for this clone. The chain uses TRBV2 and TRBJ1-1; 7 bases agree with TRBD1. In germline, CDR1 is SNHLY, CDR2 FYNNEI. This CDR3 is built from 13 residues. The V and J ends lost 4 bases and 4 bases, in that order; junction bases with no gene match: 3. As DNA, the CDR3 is TGTGCCAGCAGTGGACAGGGTGTCACTGAAGCTTTCTTT. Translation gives CASSGQGVTEAFF.

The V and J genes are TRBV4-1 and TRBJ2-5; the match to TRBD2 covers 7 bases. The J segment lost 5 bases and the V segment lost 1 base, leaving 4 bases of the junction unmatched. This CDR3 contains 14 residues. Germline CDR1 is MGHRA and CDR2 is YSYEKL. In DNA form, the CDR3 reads TGCGCCAGCAGCCAAGTGGGGGGGGTCGAGACCCAGTACTTC. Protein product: CASSQVGGVETQYF.

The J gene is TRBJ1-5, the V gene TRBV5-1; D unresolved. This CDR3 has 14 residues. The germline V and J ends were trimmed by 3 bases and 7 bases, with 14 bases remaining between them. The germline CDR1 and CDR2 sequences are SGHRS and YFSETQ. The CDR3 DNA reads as TGCGCCAGCAGCTCAGGAGGATTTGCGCAGCCCCAGCATTTT. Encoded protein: CASSSGGFAQPQHF.

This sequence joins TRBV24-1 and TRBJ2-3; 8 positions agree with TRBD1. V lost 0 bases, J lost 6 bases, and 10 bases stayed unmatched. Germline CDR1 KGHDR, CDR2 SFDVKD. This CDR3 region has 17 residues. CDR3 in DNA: TGTGCCACCAGTGATTTGGGCAGGGGGCGTAAGTATGATACGCAGTATTTT. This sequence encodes CATSDLGRGRKYDTQYF.

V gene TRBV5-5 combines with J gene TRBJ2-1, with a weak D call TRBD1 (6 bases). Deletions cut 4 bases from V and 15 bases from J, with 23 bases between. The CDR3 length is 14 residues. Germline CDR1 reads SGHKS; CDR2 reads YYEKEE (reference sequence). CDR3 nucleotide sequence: TGTGCCAGCAGCCCCCGCGCAGGGGTCAACGCGGGGTTCTTC. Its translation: CASSPRAGVNAGFF.

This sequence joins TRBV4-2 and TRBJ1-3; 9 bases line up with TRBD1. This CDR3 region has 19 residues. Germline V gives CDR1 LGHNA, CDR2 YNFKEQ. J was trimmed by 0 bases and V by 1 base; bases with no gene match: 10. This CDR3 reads CASSQVIWTGATSGNTIYF. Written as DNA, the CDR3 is TGTGCCAGCAGCCAAGTGATTTGGACAGGGGCTACCTCTGGAAACACCATATATTTT.

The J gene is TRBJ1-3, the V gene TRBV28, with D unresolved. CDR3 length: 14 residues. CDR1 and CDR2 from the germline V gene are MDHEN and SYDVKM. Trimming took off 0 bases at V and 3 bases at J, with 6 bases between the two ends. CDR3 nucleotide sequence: TGTGCCAGCAGTTTATGGCAGTTTGGAAACACCATATATTTT. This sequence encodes CASSLWQFGNTIYF.

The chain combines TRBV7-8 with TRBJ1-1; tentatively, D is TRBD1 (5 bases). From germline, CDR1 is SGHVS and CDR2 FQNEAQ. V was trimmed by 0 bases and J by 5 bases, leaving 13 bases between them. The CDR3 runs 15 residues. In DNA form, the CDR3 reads TGTGCCAGCAGCTTAGCTGCAGGGCCGAGGACTGAAGCTTTCTTT. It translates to CASSLAAGPRTEAFF.

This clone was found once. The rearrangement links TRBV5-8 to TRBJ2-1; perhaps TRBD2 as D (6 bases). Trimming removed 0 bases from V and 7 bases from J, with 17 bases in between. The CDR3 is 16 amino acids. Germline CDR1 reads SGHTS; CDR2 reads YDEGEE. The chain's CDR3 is CASSLGPRPGGNEQFF. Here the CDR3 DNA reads TGTGCCAGCAGCTTGGGCCCCCGTCCCGGGGGAAATGAGCAGTTCTTC. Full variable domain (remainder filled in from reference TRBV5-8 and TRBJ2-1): EAGVTQSPTHLIKTRGQQATLRCSPISGHTSVYWYQQALGLGLQFLLWYDEGEERNRGNFPPRFSGRQFPNYSSELNVNALELEDSALYLCASSLGPRPGGNEQFFGPGTRLTVL.

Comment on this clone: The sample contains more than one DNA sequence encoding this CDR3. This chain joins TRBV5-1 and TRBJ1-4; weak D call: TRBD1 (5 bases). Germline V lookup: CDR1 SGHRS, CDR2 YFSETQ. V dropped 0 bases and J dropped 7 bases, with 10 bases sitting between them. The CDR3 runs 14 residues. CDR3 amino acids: CASSLGQGGEKLFF. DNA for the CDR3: TGCGCCAGCAGCTTGGGCCAGGGTGGTGAAAAACTGTTTTTT.

The CDR3 DNA reads as TGTGCCAGCAGCTCCCTCAGCGGGGGGGCCTACGAGCAGTACTTC. Protein product: CASSSLSGGAYEQYF. The chain has TRBV11-2 and TRBJ2-7, with 10 bases matching TRBD2. After removal of 4 bases from V and 2 bases from J, the junction contained 5 bases not matched to a gene. Germline V gene sequence: CDR1 SGHAT, CDR2 FQNNGV. The CDR3 runs 15 residues.

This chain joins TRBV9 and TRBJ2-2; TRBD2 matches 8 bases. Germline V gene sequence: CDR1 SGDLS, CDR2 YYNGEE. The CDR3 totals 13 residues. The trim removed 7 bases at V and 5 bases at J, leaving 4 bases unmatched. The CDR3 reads CASERGLTGELFF. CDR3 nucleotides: TGTGCCAGCGAGCGGGGGCTTACCGGGGAGCTGTTTTTT.

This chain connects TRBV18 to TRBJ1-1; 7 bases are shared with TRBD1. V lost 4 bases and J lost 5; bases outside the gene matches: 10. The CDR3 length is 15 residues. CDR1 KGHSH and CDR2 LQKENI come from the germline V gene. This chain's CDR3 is CASSRGQTLRTEAFF. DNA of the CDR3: TGTGCCAGCTCACGGGGACAGACCCTGAGGACTGAAGCTTTCTTT. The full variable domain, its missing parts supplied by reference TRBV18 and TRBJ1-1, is NAGVMQNPRHLVRRRGQEARLRCSPMKGHSHVYWYRQLPEEGLKFMVYLQKENIIDESGMPKERFSAEFPKEGPSILRIQQVVRGDSAAYFCASSRGQTLRTEAFFGQGTRLTVV.

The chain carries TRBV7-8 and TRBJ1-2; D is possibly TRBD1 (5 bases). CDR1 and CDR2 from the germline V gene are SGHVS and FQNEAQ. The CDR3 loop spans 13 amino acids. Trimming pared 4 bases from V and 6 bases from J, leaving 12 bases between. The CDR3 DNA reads TGTGCCAGCAGCTACATAGGGGTAAATGGCTACACCTTC. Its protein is CASSYIGVNGYTF.

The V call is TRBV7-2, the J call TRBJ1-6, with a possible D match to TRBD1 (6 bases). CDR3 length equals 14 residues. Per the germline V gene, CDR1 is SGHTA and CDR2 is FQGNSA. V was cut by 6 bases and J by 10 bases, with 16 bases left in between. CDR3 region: CASRHPRGLSPLHF. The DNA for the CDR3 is TGTGCCAGCAGACACCCGCGGGGGCTCTCACCCCTCCACTTT.

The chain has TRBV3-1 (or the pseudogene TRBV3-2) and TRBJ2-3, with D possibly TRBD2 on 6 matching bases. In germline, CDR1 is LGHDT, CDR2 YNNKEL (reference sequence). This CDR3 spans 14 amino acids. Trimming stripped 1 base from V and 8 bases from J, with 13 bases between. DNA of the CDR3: TGTGCCAGCAGCCAAGGGTCGGGGCGGGGTACGCAGTATTTT. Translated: CASSQGSGRGTQYF.

This chain's CDR3 is CASSSGTGRTEAFF. The CDR3 bases are TGTGCCAGCAGCTCTGGTACAGGGCGGACTGAAGCTTTCTTT. The chain is built from TRBV28 and TRBJ1-1, with D tentatively TRBD1 (6 bases). Germline loops: CDR1 MDHEN, CDR2 SYDVKM. This CDR3 comprises 14 residues. Trimming stripped 6 bases from V and 5 bases from J, with 16 bases between. Drawing the rest from reference TRBV28 and TRBJ1-1, the complete variable domain is DVKVTQSSRYLVKRTGEKVFLECVQDMDHENMFWYRQDPGLGLRLIYFSYDVKMKEKGDIPEGYSVSREKKERFSLILESASTNQTSMYLCASSSGTGRTEAFFGQGTRLTVV.

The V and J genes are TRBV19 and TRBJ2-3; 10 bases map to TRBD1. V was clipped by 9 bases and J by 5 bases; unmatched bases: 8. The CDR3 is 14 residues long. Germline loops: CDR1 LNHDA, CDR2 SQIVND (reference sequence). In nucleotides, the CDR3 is TGTGCCAGCAGGGGGACAGGGGAGGTAGATACGCAGTATTTT. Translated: CASRGTGEVDTQYF. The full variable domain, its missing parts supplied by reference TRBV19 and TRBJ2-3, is DGGITQSPKYLFRKEGQNVTLSCEQNLNHDAMYWYRQDPGQGLRLIYYSQIVNDFQKGDIAEGYSVSREKKESFPLTVTSAQKNPTAFYLCASRGTGEVDTQYFGPGTRLTVL.

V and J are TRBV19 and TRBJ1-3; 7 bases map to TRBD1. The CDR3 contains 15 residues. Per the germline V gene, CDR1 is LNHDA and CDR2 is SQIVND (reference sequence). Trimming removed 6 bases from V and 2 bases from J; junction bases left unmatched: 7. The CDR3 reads CASRGTGATGNTIYF. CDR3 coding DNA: TGTGCCAGTAGGGGAACAGGGGCGACTGGAAACACCATATATTTT.

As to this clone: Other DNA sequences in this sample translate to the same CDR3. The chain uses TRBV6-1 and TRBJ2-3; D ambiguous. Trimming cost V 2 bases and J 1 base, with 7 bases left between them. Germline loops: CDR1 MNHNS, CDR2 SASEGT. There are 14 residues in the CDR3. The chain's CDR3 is CASSESPGTDTQYF. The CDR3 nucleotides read TGTGCCAGCAGTGAATCGCCGGGCACAGATACGCAGTATTTT.

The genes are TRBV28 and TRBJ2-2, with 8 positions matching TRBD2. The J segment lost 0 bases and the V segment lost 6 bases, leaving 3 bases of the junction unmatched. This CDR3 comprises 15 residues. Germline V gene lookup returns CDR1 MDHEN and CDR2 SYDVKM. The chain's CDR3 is CASRPTSANTGELFF. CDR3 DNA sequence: TGTGCCAGCAGACCGACTAGCGCGAACACCGGGGAGCTGTTTTTT.

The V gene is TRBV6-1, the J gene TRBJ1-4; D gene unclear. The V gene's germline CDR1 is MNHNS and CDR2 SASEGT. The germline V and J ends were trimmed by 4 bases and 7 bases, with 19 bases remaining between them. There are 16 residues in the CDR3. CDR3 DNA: TGTGCCAGCAGTGGAGCTCTCTCGGTTCCCGGTGAAAAACTGTTTTTT. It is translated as CASSGALSVPGEKLFF.

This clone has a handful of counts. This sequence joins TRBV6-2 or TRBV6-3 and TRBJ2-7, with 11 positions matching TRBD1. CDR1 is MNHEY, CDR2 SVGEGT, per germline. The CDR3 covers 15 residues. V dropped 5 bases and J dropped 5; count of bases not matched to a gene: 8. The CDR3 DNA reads TGTGCCAGCAGTCTCACGCCGGACAGGGGGCACGAGCAGTACGTC. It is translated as CASSLTPDRGHEQYV.

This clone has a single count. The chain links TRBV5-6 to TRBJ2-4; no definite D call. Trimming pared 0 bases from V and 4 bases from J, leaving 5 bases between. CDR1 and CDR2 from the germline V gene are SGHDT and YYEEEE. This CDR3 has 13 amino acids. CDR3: CASSLDRKNIQYF. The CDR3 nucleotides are TGTGCCAGCAGCTTGGACAGAAAAAACATTCAGTACTTC.

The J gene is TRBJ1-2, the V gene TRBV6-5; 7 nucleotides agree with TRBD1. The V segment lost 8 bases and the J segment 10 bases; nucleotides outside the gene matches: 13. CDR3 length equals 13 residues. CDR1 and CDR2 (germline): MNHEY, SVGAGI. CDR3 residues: CASLKGAPWAYTF. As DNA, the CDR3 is TGTGCCAGCCTAAAGGGGGCCCCATGGGCCTACACCTTC.